The rows below give T cell receptor beta chains drawn from one sample of a study of cytomegalovirus exposure and HLA in healthy donors. The repertoire was sequenced with immunoSEQ multiplex PCR; TCRdb's copy has only in-frame clones and lacks some. This sample has about 120,000 clones, with around 89% found just once. The sequenced sample was PBMCs. The receptors shown here come from a woman in her 30s in good health and CMV-seropositive. Both conserved end residues are part of each CDR3.

CASTTGASGVPNTGELFF	TRBV28	TRBJ2-2
CASSYGQVNTEAFF	TRBV6-5	TRBJ1-1
CSDLPRQGEFYEQYF	TRBV29-1	TRBJ2-7
CASSLGQGSTYEQYF	TRBV5-1	TRBJ2-7
CASSEEGAHWEYEKLFF	TRBV2	TRBJ1-4
CASSAGNQPQHF	TRBV2	TRBJ1-5
CASSAPGDYGYTF	TRBV9	TRBJ1-2
CASSFRGLNTEAFF	TRBV5-6	TRBJ1-1
CASSLETGTGYTF	TRBV7-9	TRBJ1-2
CASSPQGQGSYNEQFF	TRBV5-1	TRBJ2-1
CASSHLAETGELFF	TRBV5-1	TRBJ2-2
CASSLSPTNYGYTF	TRBV7-2	TRBJ1-2
CASSLSGSGGGQFF	TRBV28	TRBJ2-1
CASSLNRAKNIQYF	TRBV11-2	TRBJ2-4
CASKEQGNTEAFF	TRBV25-1	TRBJ1-1
CASSPTGSGELFF	TRBV5-4	TRBJ2-2
CASSQGLGNTGELFF	TRBV13	TRBJ2-2
CAISPETSGRDEQFF	TRBV10-3	TRBJ2-1
CASSPGQAGNTIYF	TRBV5-1	TRBJ1-3
CAISEGDRGSSYEQYF	TRBV10-3	TRBJ2-7
CASGSGQAAKNIQYF	TRBV12-5	TRBJ2-4
CAASGPTSYEQYF	TRBV10-3	TRBJ2-7
CASGLPRGTDYEQYF	TRBV12-5	TRBJ2-7
CASSPWTSGGVYEQYF	TRBV18	TRBJ2-7
CASSPGTGTSTEAFF	TRBV5-6	TRBJ1-1
CARSSSPGGTNTTEAFF	TRBV5-3	TRBJ1-1
CASSLGPPSGGTTDTQYF	TRBV7-2	TRBJ2-3
CASSTLAGGTDTQYF	TRBV9	TRBJ2-3
CASSLTRGTNEKLFF	TRBV4-2	TRBJ1-4
CSASTEETQYF	TRBV20-1	TRBJ2-5
CAISESRTSGSQETQYF	TRBV10-3	TRBJ2-5
CASRLTGMGNQPQHF	TRBV19	TRBJ1-5
CASSQTSGGLYEQFF	TRBV4-1	TRBJ2-1
CASSGRFAATYNEQFF	TRBV6-1	TRBJ2-1
CASSLGQGWETQYF	TRBV9	TRBJ2-5
CASSGAGAPGQYF	TRBV7-8	TRBJ2-7
CASSEDRGREKLFF	TRBV7-9	TRBJ1-4
CASSYRRTSSYEQYF	TRBV6-5	TRBJ2-7
CASSQGASGSVDTQYF	TRBV4-2	TRBJ2-3
CAWSGSLPNEQFF	TRBV30	TRBJ2-1
CASSLMPSSGTEAFF	TRBV7-9	TRBJ1-1
CASSQDPWTSGRAFYNEQFF	TRBV4-2	TRBJ2-1
CASRGASKSSYNEQFF	TRBV5-1	TRBJ2-1
CAISELAGQGRGPQHF	TRBV10-3	TRBJ1-5
CASSPQGQGVNTEAFF	TRBV9	TRBJ1-1
CAIGTSGSSDTQYF	TRBV10-3	TRBJ2-3
CAWSSRQGFVYNEQFF	TRBV30	TRBJ2-1
CAWSADSPKTYEQYF	TRBV30	TRBJ2-7
CASSLGTGPTYEQYF	TRBV7-9	TRBJ2-7
CAWTKSRVSGANVLTF	TRBV30	TRBJ2-6
CASSSLQGGSPLHF	TRBV5-8	TRBJ1-6
CASRGRTGADTQYF	TRBV2	TRBJ2-3
CASSQVRSRRNEQFF	TRBV14	TRBJ2-1
CAIKGDSNYGYTF	TRBV10-3	TRBJ1-2
CASSSLRGNTNYGYTF	TRBV5-4	TRBJ1-2
CSVGESGTGNEKLFF	TRBV29-1	TRBJ1-4
CASSIKGYTEAFF	TRBV19	TRBJ1-1